A selection of T cell receptor beta chains follows, all from one sample in a study of blood T cell repertoires in COVID-19. Generated by immunoSEQ multiplex PCR, the TCRdb table keeps only in-frame clones and is missing some. This table has approximately 190,000 clones, roughly 91% appearing once. The source material was peripheral blood. These receptor sequences come from a man between 35 and 55 years old with active or convalescent COVID-19. Each CDR3 is given without its conserved first and last residue.

v_gene,CDR3aa
TRBV24-1,ATSDDERVSSYNEQF
TRBV12-3/TRBV12-4,ASSLRYYNEQF
TRBV18,ASNGQGGQPQH
TRBV11-3,ASSPGEQGVNEQF
TRBV6-6,ASSYAGMNQPQH
TRBV19,AVGGTGGRFYGYT
TRBV19,ASTIRPKGGNQPQH
TRBV7-9,ASSQEVLNTEAF
TRBV30,AWTLSEYEQY
TRBV6-1,ASSQAGQGSAYEQY
TRBV5-1,ASSLSGTGELF
TRBV2,ASSEIGGRASTDTQY
TRBV27,ASSAGLSRNEQF
TRBV5-4,ASSLLGTGAPVELF
TRBV6-5,ASNRGAAGNTIY
TRBV7-2,ASSATGTSTDTQY
TRBV9,ASSTLRAGTEAF
TRBV28,ASSRRVNGANVLT
TRBV9,ASSVGTGKGTQH
TRBV18,ASHRADSEAF
TRBV19,ASTTWTGGIGYT
TRBV6-5,ASSLGQGSNTEAF
TRBV6-5,ASSSSTGSTEAF
TRBV9,ASSQGQAFEAF
TRBV11-3,ASSLGSRGGVSTDTQY
TRBV9,ASSPGQDNYGYT
TRBV5-1,ASSIQGAYEQY
TRBV4-3,ASSPRTGDQPQH
TRBV5-1,ASSSTGGSYEQY
TRBV24-1,ATSDQTGMDQPQH
TRBV6-4,ASSKEGQNYEQY
TRBV6-6,ASSSQAPGMNTEAF
TRBV28,ASNPRASGADTQY
TRBV4-3,ASSQDSRGETQY
TRBV4-3,ASSQEHSGTGADQPQH
TRBV6-1,ASSEGGLHNSPLH
TRBV14,ASSQITGDSGGYT
TRBV3-1/TRBV3-2,ASSYSSGSGAGELF
TRBV6-6,ASSYSGQGYNEQF
TRBV5-8,ASALLEDRVKYTQY
TRBV27,ASSWAGMGYGYT
TRBV6-5,ASSSTGYEQY
TRBV30,AWSFRASGRVTDTQY
TRBV2,ASSVRRADNSPLH
TRBV19,ASGDRMQY
TRBV11-3,ASSLMGDGYT
TRBV29-1,SVEWLNTDTQY
TRBV19,ASRAAGVRGANVLT
TRBV7-2,ASSLYKTGSYEQY
TRBV28,ASSFQGMANEKLF
TRBV7-2,ASSLGSGGYT
TRBV5-6,ASSSGTSGYNEQF
TRBV19,ASSWDTGTGELF
TRBV19,ASGRGVTDTQY
TRBV27,ASRLAGSYEQY
TRBV6-4,ASSGDRGDTQY
TRBV27,ASSGVLTNTGELF